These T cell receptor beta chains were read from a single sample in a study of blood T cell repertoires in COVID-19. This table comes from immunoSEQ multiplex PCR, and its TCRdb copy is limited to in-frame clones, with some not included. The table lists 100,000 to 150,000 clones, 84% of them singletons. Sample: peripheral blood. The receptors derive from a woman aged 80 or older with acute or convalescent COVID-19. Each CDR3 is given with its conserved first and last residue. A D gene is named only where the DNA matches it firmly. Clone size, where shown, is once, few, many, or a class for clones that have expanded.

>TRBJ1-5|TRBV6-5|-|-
CASSYAQGVNQPQHF
TGTGCCAGCAGTTACGCCCAGGGTGTCAATCAGCCCCAGCATTTT
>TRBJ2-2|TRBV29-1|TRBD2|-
CSVERGSGRIGELFF
TGCAGCGTTGAGCGGGGTAGCGGGAGAATCGGGGAGCTGTTTTTT
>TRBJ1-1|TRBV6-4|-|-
CASGLTADTEAFF
TGTGCCAGCGGGTTAACAGCGGACACTGAAGCTTTCTTT
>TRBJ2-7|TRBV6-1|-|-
CASSENNRYEQYF
TGTGCCAGCAGTGAAAATAACAGATACGAGCAGTACTTC
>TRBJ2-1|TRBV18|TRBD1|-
CASSQNRGSYNEQFF
TGTGCCAGCTCGCAAAACAGGGGATCATACAATGAGCAGTTCTTC
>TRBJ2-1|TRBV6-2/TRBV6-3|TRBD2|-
CASSWGRAKDNEQFF
TGTGCCAGCAGTTGGGGGAGGGCCAAGGACAATGAGCAGTTCTTC
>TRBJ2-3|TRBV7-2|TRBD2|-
CASSFRLAGGTDTQYF
TGTGCCAGCAGCTTCCGACTAGCGGGGGGCACAGATACGCAGTATTTT
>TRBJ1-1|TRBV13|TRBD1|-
CASSLGGQTNTEAFF
TGTGCCAGCAGCTTAGGGGGACAGACTAACACTGAAGCTTTCTTT
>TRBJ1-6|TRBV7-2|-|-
CASSLKLAGQISTLHF
TGTGCCAGCAGCTTAAAGTTAGCAGGGCAAATTTCGACCCTCCACTTT
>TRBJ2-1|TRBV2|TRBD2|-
CASSGTSGVNEQFF
TGTGCCAGCAGTGGGACTAGCGGGGTAAATGAGCAGTTCTTC
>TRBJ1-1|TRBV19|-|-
CASSGFMNTEAFF
TGTGCCAGTAGCGGGTTCATGAACACTGAAGCTTTCTTT
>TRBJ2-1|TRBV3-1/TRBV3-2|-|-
CASSPDGSSYNEQFF
TGTGCCAGCAGTCCGGACGGGAGCTCCTACAATGAGCAGTTCTTC
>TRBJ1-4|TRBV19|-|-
CASSKFVSSTGEKLFF
TGTGCCAGTAGTAAGTTCGTTAGCTCAACGGGAGAAAAACTGTTTTTT
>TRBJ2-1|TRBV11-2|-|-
CASSLDGYNEQFF
TGTGCCAGCAGCTTAGACGGGTACAATGAGCAGTTCTTC
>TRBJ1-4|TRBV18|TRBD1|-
CASSASQGGANEKLFF
TGTGCCAGCTCAGCCTCGCAGGGGGGAGCTAATGAAAAACTGTTTTTT
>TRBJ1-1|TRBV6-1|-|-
CASSEQGSTEAFF
TGTGCCAGCAGTGAACAGGGGAGCACTGAAGCTTTCTTT
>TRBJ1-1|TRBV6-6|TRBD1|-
CASSYGGQADTEAFF
TGTGCCAGCAGTTACGGAGGACAGGCCGACACTGAAGCTTTCTTT
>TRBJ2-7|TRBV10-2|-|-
CASNTGGRTYEQYF
TGCGCCAGCAACACCGGGGGGCGGACCTACGAGCAGTACTTC
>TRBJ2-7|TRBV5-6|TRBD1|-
CASSGDRLLREQYF
TGTGCCAGCAGTGGGGACAGATTGCTGCGGGAGCAGTACTTC
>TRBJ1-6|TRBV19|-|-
CASSITDKNSPLHF
TGTGCCAGTAGTATTACGGACAAAAATTCACCCCTCCACTTT
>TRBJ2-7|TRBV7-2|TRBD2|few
CASSLAGAGVEQYF
TGTGCCAGCAGCTTAGCAGGAGCGGGGGTTGAGCAGTACTTC
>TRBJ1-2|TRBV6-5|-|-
CASRSPGSYGYTF
TGTGCCAGCAGATCCCCGGGGTCCTATGGCTACACCTTC
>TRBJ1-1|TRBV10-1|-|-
CASRDSLNTEAFF
TGCGCCAGCAGGGACAGTTTGAACACTGAAGCTTTCTTT
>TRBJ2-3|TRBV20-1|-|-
CSAQSTDTQYF
TGCAGTGCCCAAAGCACAGATACGCAGTATTTT
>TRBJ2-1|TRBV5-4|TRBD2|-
CASSPGLARGEQFF
TGTGCCAGCAGCCCGGGACTAGCGCGAGGGGAGCAGTTCTTC
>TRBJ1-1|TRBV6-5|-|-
CASKSTVNTEAFF
TGTGCCAGCAAATCAACGGTGAACACTGAAGCTTTCTTT
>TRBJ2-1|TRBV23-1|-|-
CASSQCEGLGIEGGEQFF
TGCGCCAGCAGTCAATGCGAGGGGCTGGGTATCGAGGGAGGCGAGCAGTTCTTC
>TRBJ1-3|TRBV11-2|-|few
CASTLTGSGNTIYF
TGTGCCAGCACCCTGACAGGCTCTGGAAACACCATATATTTT
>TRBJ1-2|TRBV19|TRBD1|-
CASSADREDGYTF
TGTGCCAGTAGTGCCGACAGGGAGGATGGCTACACCTTC
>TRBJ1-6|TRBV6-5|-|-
CASSNPPGRLHF
TGTGCCAGCAGCAACCCCCCCGGCAGGCTCCACTTT
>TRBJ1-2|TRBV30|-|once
CAWSDGINYGYTF
TGTGCCTGGAGCGACGGGATTAACTATGGCTACACCTTC
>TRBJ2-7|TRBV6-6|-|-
CASSRQAGSYEQYF
TGTGCCAGCAGCCGACAGGCCGGCTCCTACGAGCAGTACTTC
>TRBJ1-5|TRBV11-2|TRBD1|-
CASSQPGQGAGWNQPQHF
TGTGCCAGCAGCCAGCCGGGACAGGGGGCAGGTTGGAATCAGCCCCAGCATTTT
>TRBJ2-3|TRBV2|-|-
CASKSRETDTQYF
TGTGCCAGCAAGTCAAGGGAGACAGATACGCAGTATTTT
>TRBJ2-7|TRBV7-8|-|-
CASSPQTTRQYF
TGTGCCAGCAGCCCGCAAACTACGAGGCAGTACTTC
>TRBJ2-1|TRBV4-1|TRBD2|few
CASSQQGLAGNEQFF
TGCGCCAGCAGCCAACAGGGACTAGCGGGAAATGAGCAGTTCTTC
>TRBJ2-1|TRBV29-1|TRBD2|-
CSVEPGLAGDEQFF
TGCAGCGTTGAGCCGGGACTAGCGGGGGATGAGCAGTTCTTC
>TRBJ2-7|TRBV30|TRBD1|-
CAWAGTGDDEQYF
TGTGCCTGGGCCGGGACAGGGGACGACGAGCAGTACTTC
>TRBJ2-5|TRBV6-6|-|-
CASSYRGETQYF
TGTGCCAGCAGTTACAGAGGAGAGACCCAGTACTTC
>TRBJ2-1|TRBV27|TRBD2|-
CASSLSSGGYNEQFF
TGTGCCAGCAGTCTGTCTAGCGGGGGATACAATGAGCAGTTCTTC
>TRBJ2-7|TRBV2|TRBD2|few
CATQLAGVEGEQYF
TGTGCCACCCAACTAGCGGGAGTTGAGGGCGAGCAGTACTTC
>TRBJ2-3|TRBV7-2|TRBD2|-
CASRQSGGLTDTQYF
TGTGCCAGCAGACAAAGCGGGGGGTTGACAGATACGCAGTATTTT